The 7 T cell receptor beta chains below all came from one sample that was sequenced in a study of shared clonotypes between healthy human individuals. As defined, naive CD8 cells were CD45RO-negative and positively selected for CCR7, with terminally differentiated effector memory CD45RA+ cells excluded. The data were produced by immunoSEQ multiplex PCR, yet TCRdb's version contains in-frame clones alone and is incomplete. The sample contains around 2.1 million clones, about 93% of which appear only once. Sequencing was done on a sample of naive CD8+ T cells from PBMCs. Source of these receptors: a man between 18 and 29 years old in good health. Some clones in this sample may be carry-over from other donors' samples.

This chain links TRBV6-4 with TRBJ2-7, with 8 bases fitting TRBD2. The CDR3 runs 15 residues. Germline lookup yields CDR1 MRHNA and CDR2 SNTAGT. The CDR3 region is CATGGSGASSYEQYF. The CDR3 bases are TGTGCTACTGGTGGTAGCGGGGCTTCTTCCTACGAGCAGTACTTC.

V is TRBV10-3 and J is TRBJ2-7, with 8 nucleotides matching TRBD2. CDR1 and CDR2 (germline): ENHRY, SYGVKD. Trimming at V came to 8 bases and at J to 5 bases, leaving 8 bases not matched to a gene. The CDR3 is made up of 13 amino acids. In DNA, the CDR3 is TGTGCCATCCGGGGGGGAATTTTAAACGAGCAGTACTTC. Translated, it gives CAIRGGILNEQYF.

V usage is TRBV15 and J usage is TRBJ2-7; TRBD1 agrees at 7 bases. CDR3 length: 14 residues. Germline CDR1 and CDR2: LNHNV and YYDKDF (reference sequence). Trimming cost V 4 bases and J 3 bases; bases outside gene matches: 6. CDR3 loop: CATSTRQGIYEQYF. The CDR3 coding sequence is TGTGCCACCAGCACCAGACAGGGCATCTACGAGCAGTACTTC.

Here the CDR3 reads CASSARGGLAGAYNEQFF. The CDR3 coding sequence is TGTGCCAGCAGCGCTAGGGGGGGACTAGCGGGCGCCTACAATGAGCAGTTCTTC. The rearrangement links TRBV7-8 to TRBJ2-1; 12 bases align to TRBD2. This CDR3 spans 18 amino acids. V gave up 5 bases and J gave up 2 bases; unmatched junction bases: 10. Germline assignment: CDR1 SGHVS and CDR2 FQNEAQ. The full variable domain, completed using reference TRBV7-8 and TRBJ2-1, is GAGVSQSPRYKVAKRGQDVALRCDPISGHVSLFWYQQALGQGPEFLTYFQNEAQLDKSGLPSDRFFAERPEGSVSTLKIQRTQQEDSAVYLCASSARGGLAGAYNEQFFGPGTRLTVL.

The V gene is TRBV5-1, the J gene TRBJ2-6, with unresolved D. The CDR3 loop spans 16 amino acids. From germline, CDR1 is SGHRS and CDR2 YFSETQ. The V end lost 4 bases, the J end lost 0 bases, and 11 bases lay between the germline ends. In DNA, the CDR3 is TGCGCCAGCAGCGTAGACTGGGTCTCTGGGGCCAACGTCCTGACTTTC. Protein sequence: CASSVDWVSGANVLTF.

This clone was detected once. This chain links TRBV7-2 with TRBJ2-2; D possibly corresponds to TRBD1 (5 bases). With 5 bases removed from V and 5 bases from J, the gap between germline ends came to 12 bases. This CDR3 has 14 residues. In germline, CDR1 is SGHTA, CDR2 FQGNSA. CDR3 loop: CASSPGPFTGELFF. The CDR3 DNA reads as TGTGCCAGCAGCCCAGGGCCCTTTACCGGGGAGCTGTTTTTT. The complete variable domain, with remaining parts taken from reference TRBV7-2 and TRBJ2-2, reads GAGVSQSPSNKVTEKGKDVELRCDPISGHTALYWYRQSLGQGLEFLIYFQGNSAPDKSGLPSDRFSAERTGGSVSTLTIQRTQQEDSAVYLCASSPGPFTGELFFGEGSRLTVL.

In its sample, this clone was seen once. The chain employs TRBV7-9 and TRBJ2-7; 8 bases map to TRBD2. Trimming cost V 1 base and J 7 bases; bases outside gene matches: 9. This CDR3 contains 15 residues. Per germline, CDR1 SEHNR and CDR2 FQNEAQ (reference sequence). The CDR3 region is CASSLGLATEGEQYF. CDR3 sequence (DNA): TGTGCCAGCAGCTTAGGACTAGCGACCGAGGGGGAGCAGTACTTC.